The clone carrying this T cell receptor beta chain was seen many times. This sample stems from a study of T cells in Graves' hyperthyroidism and ophthalmopathy. Amplification of TCR beta CDR3 regions was performed using RNA transcripts as template. TCR CDR3 regions were first amplified by RT-PCR with HTBI primers. MiXCR, run by TCRdb on the multiplex PCR reads, gives a single entry per CDR3 protein. The table records about 640,000 distinct CDR3 sequences, roughly 20% of them present only once. Researchers barred patients who had uncontrolled infection, other autoimmune disease, pregnancy or lactation. The source of the PBMCs was 9.5 to 10 ml of fresh peripheral blood. Per the germline V gene, CDR1 is SGHNT and CDR2 is YYREEE (reference sequence). J lost 5 bases, V lost 3 bases, and 2 bases had no gene match. The CDR3 runs to 15 residues.

Sequencing used blood. The chain has TRBV5-4 and TRBJ2-1; 13 nucleotides align to TRBD2. This TCR derives from a young man with Graves' ophthalmopathy. The CDR3 region has the DNA TGTGCCAGCAGCTCGGGACTAGCGGGAAACAATGAGCAGTTCTTC. Translating it yields CASSSGLAGNNEQFF.